A selection of T cell receptor beta chains follows, all from one sample in a study of CD4 T cells in relation to SARS-CoV-2 and coronaviruses. Produced via immunoSEQ multiplex PCR; TCRdb's table is partial and in-frame only. The sample yields fewer than 25,000 clones, over 70% seen once. No antigen has been identified for these receptors. The sample taken for sequencing was CD4+ T cells from PBMCs, cultured in vitro. Receptors were obtained from a human donor in good health. The CDR3 runs from the conserved cysteine through the conserved F or W. The order of the fields is J gene, D gene, V gene, clone size, CDR3 protein, CDR3 DNA. D genes are given only for firm matches. Clone size is not always given. Where it is, it says once, few, many or a class for expanded clones.

j_call: TRBJ2-7
d_call: TRBD2
v_call: TRBV6-5
clone_size: few
cdr3_aa: CARPGLLFYEQYF
cdr3_nt: TGTGCCAGGCCGGGACTACTATTTTACGAGCAGTACTTC

j_call: TRBJ2-3
d_call: -
v_call: TRBV14
clone_size: -
cdr3_aa: CASSQLKWEGTDTQYF
cdr3_nt: TGTGCCAGCAGCCAGTTGAAGTGGGAGGGCACAGATACGCAGTATTTT

j_call: TRBJ1-6
d_call: -
v_call: TRBV25-1
clone_size: -
cdr3_aa: CASTEGNLNSPLHF
cdr3_nt: TGTGCCAGCACCGAGGGTAATCTTAATTCACCCCTCCACTTT

j_call: TRBJ2-3
d_call: -
v_call: TRBV18
clone_size: -
cdr3_aa: CASSPRVLEISDTQYF
cdr3_nt: TGTGCCAGCTCACCTCGAGTACTAGAAATATCAGATACGCAGTATTTT

j_call: TRBJ1-4
d_call: TRBD1
v_call: TRBV10-3
clone_size: -
cdr3_aa: CAIRGQGTNEKLFF
cdr3_nt: TGTGCCATCAGGGGACAGGGGACTAATGAAAAACTGTTTTTT

j_call: TRBJ2-2
d_call: TRBD1
v_call: TRBV18
clone_size: few
cdr3_aa: CASSRGTENTGELFF
cdr3_nt: TGTGCCAGCTCACGAGGGACAGAGAACACCGGGGAGCTGTTTTTT

j_call: TRBJ1-1
d_call: TRBD1
v_call: TRBV19
clone_size: once
cdr3_aa: CASSSGTGGNTEAFF
cdr3_nt: TGTGCCAGTAGCTCTGGGACAGGGGGGAACACTGAAGCTTTCTTT

j_call: TRBJ2-2
d_call: -
v_call: TRBV2
clone_size: -
cdr3_aa: CASSTNTGELFF
cdr3_nt: TGTGCCAGCAGTACTAACACCGGGGAGCTGTTTTTT

j_call: TRBJ1-3
d_call: -
v_call: TRBV9
clone_size: -
cdr3_aa: CASSRDRTGNTIYF
cdr3_nt: TGTGCCAGCAGCCGAGACAGGACCGGAAACACCATATATTTT

j_call: TRBJ2-5
d_call: TRBD2
v_call: TRBV5-4
clone_size: few
cdr3_aa: CASSLPGGTPEYF
cdr3_nt: TGTGCCAGCAGCTTACCGGGGGGGACTCCCGAGTACTTC

j_call: TRBJ1-2
d_call: -
v_call: TRBV7-9
clone_size: -
cdr3_aa: CASSLSATDHYGYTF
cdr3_nt: TGTGCCAGCAGCTTATCCGCGACGGACCATTATGGCTACACCTTC

j_call: TRBJ2-1
d_call: -
v_call: TRBV5-1
clone_size: -
cdr3_aa: CASSYGSGQGDEQFF
cdr3_nt: TGCGCCAGCAGCTACGGGAGCGGGCAGGGCGATGAGCAGTTCTTC

j_call: TRBJ2-1
d_call: -
v_call: TRBV6-2/TRBV6-3
clone_size: -
cdr3_aa: CASSYGENEQFF
cdr3_nt: TGTGCCAGCAGTTACGGAGAGAATGAGCAGTTCTTC

j_call: TRBJ2-5
d_call: TRBD1
v_call: TRBV11-2
clone_size: -
cdr3_aa: CASSSRQGTETQYF
cdr3_nt: TGTGCCAGCAGCTCCCGACAGGGAACGGAGACCCAGTACTTC

j_call: TRBJ1-1
d_call: -
v_call: TRBV6-5
clone_size: -
cdr3_aa: CASSSLGKNTEAFF
cdr3_nt: TGTGCCAGCAGCTCCCTCGGGAAGAACACTGAAGCTTTCTTT

j_call: TRBJ2-7
d_call: TRBD2
v_call: TRBV3-1/TRBV3-2
clone_size: -
cdr3_aa: CASSRLAGVAYEQYF
cdr3_nt: TGTGCCAGCAGTCGCTTGGCGGGGGTGGCCTACGAGCAGTACTTC

j_call: TRBJ2-7
d_call: TRBD1
v_call: TRBV4-2
clone_size: -
cdr3_aa: CASTPFGTGEHIFYEQYF
cdr3_nt: TGTGCCAGCACACCTTTCGGGACAGGAGAGCACATTTTCTACGAGCAGTACTTC

j_call: TRBJ1-5
d_call: -
v_call: TRBV2
clone_size: -
cdr3_aa: CASSEGAVSNQPQHF
cdr3_nt: TGTGCCAGCAGTGAAGGTGCGGTGAGCAATCAGCCCCAGCATTTT

j_call: TRBJ1-2
d_call: -
v_call: TRBV4-3
clone_size: -
cdr3_aa: CASSQELGHDYLLDGYTF
cdr3_nt: TGCGCCAGCAGCCAAGAGTTGGGACATGACTATTTATTGGATGGCTACACCTTC

j_call: TRBJ2-1
d_call: TRBD2
v_call: TRBV5-1
clone_size: -
cdr3_aa: CASSLGDYSYNEQFF
cdr3_nt: TGCGCCAGCAGCTTGGGGGACTACTCCTACAATGAGCAGTTCTTC

j_call: TRBJ2-2
d_call: -
v_call: TRBV19
clone_size: -
cdr3_aa: CASSIRTGELFF
cdr3_nt: TGTGCCAGTAGTATTCGTACCGGGGAGCTGTTTTTT

j_call: TRBJ2-5
d_call: -
v_call: TRBV28
clone_size: -
cdr3_aa: CASSFLPQETQYF
cdr3_nt: TGTGCCAGCAGTTTCCTTCCCCAAGAGACCCAGTACTTC

j_call: TRBJ1-2
d_call: TRBD1
v_call: TRBV12-3/TRBV12-4
clone_size: -
cdr3_aa: CASRTQGIYGYTF
cdr3_nt: TGTGCCAGCAGGACACAGGGGATCTATGGCTACACCTTC

j_call: TRBJ2-2
d_call: TRBD1
v_call: TRBV6-2/TRBV6-3
clone_size: -
cdr3_aa: CASSDLDRGRTGELFF
cdr3_nt: TGTGCCAGCAGTGACCTAGACAGGGGGCGGACCGGGGAGCTGTTTTTT

j_call: TRBJ2-1
d_call: -
v_call: TRBV2
clone_size: -
cdr3_aa: CASSGISRNNEQFF
cdr3_nt: TGTGCCAGCAGTGGAATTAGCAGGAACAATGAGCAGTTCTTC

j_call: TRBJ2-5
d_call: TRBD2
v_call: TRBV30
clone_size: -
cdr3_aa: CAGSLAGQETQYF
cdr3_nt: TGTGCCGGCAGCCTAGCGGGCCAAGAGACCCAGTACTTC

j_call: TRBJ2-7
d_call: -
v_call: TRBV7-9
clone_size: -
cdr3_aa: CASSPAYEQYF
cdr3_nt: TGTGCCAGCAGCCCTGCTTACGAGCAGTACTTC

j_call: TRBJ1-5
d_call: -
v_call: TRBV30
clone_size: -
cdr3_aa: CAWSRQTSNQPQHF
cdr3_nt: TGTGCCTGGAGTAGACAGACGAGCAATCAGCCCCAGCATTTT

j_call: TRBJ2-3
d_call: TRBD1
v_call: TRBV5-1
clone_size: -
cdr3_aa: CASSSGTGGADTQYF
cdr3_nt: TGCGCCAGCAGCTCCGGGACAGGGGGCGCAGATACGCAGTATTTT

j_call: TRBJ2-3
d_call: TRBD2
v_call: TRBV2
clone_size: -
cdr3_aa: CASRGTSGRGDTQYF
cdr3_nt: TGTGCCAGCAGGGGGACTAGCGGGAGGGGAGATACGCAGTATTTT

j_call: TRBJ1-6
d_call: -
v_call: TRBV6-2/TRBV6-3
clone_size: -
cdr3_aa: CASSSTTGGGINSPLHF
cdr3_nt: TGTGCCAGCAGTTCCACAACCGGGGGAGGAATTAATTCACCCCTCCACTTT

j_call: TRBJ2-7
d_call: -
v_call: TRBV5-1
clone_size: -
cdr3_aa: CASSRERALDGEQYF
cdr3_nt: TGCGCCAGCAGCCGCGAGCGGGCCCTTGATGGGGAGCAGTACTTC

j_call: TRBJ1-2
d_call: -
v_call: TRBV3-1/TRBV3-2
clone_size: few
cdr3_aa: CASSQDEPGPNYGYTF
cdr3_nt: TGTGCCAGCAGCCAAGATGAGCCGGGCCCTAACTATGGCTACACCTTC

j_call: TRBJ2-4
d_call: -
v_call: TRBV7-7
clone_size: -
cdr3_aa: CASSSPPSGKKAKNIQYF
cdr3_nt: TGTGCTAGCAGCTCCCCCCCGTCCGGAAAAAAAGCCAAAAACATTCAGTACTTC

j_call: TRBJ1-2
d_call: -
v_call: TRBV20-1
clone_size: -
cdr3_aa: CSASRGINYGYTF
cdr3_nt: TGCAGTGCTAGTAGAGGTATTAACTATGGCTACACCTTC